This TCR beta chain was recorded in a study of pediatric ulcerative colitis. Some clones are missing from TCRdb's copy, which holds only in-frame ones; the method was immunoSEQ multiplex PCR. The sample holds over 45,000 clones, 78% seen once. Rectal tissue came from one to two pinch biopsies taken at colonoscopy. This clone was counted once. The CDR3 is 12 residues long. The germline CDR1 and CDR2 sequences are GTSNPN and SVGIG (reference sequence). With 5 bases removed from V and 8 bases from J, the gap between germline ends came to 15 bases. The source is a girl between 5 and 17 years old with moderate ulcerative colitis. The chain has TRBV30 and TRBJ1-1; maybe TRBD1 (5 bases). Sequenced: gut tissue. CDR3 nucleotide sequence: TGTGCCTGGCACCTCCCCGGGGGGGAAGCTTTCTTT. It encodes CAWHLPGGEAFF.